These T cell receptor beta chains were read from a single sample in a study of T cell responses to AZD1222 COVID-19 vaccine. Assay used: immunoSEQ multiplex PCR; TCRdb lists only in-frame clones, some missing. The table records about 45,000 clones, approximately 88% of them present only once. The starting material was peripheral blood, obtained 28 days after the second AZD1222 dose. These receptors were taken from an adult who received the AZD1222 COVID-19 vaccine. Both conserved end residues are part of each CDR3. Fields, in order: J gene, clone size, D gene, CDR3 length, V gene, CDR3 protein, CDR3 DNA. D genes are given only for firm matches. The size entry is marked missing in some rows and otherwise reads once, few, many or a size class.

TRBJ2-1 NA NA 11 TRBV12-3/TRBV12-4 CASSPIHEQFF TGTGCCAGCAGTCCTATCCATGAGCAGTTCTTC
TRBJ1-2 NA TRBD1 13 TRBV12-3/TRBV12-4 CASNRDRGYGYTF TGTGCCAGCAACCGGGACAGGGGATATGGCTACACCTTC
TRBJ1-5 once TRBD1 15 TRBV19 CASSTTDRGSQPQHF TGTGCCAGTAGTACCACGGACAGGGGCAGTCAGCCCCAGCATTTT
TRBJ1-5 NA NA 15 TRBV19 CASSTSRQGNQPQHF TGTGCCAGTAGTACTTCTAGACAGGGCAATCAGCCCCAGCATTTT
TRBJ1-6 NA NA 15 TRBV14 CASSQDQSWGRPLHF TGTGCCAGCAGCCAAGATCAATCGTGGGGGCGACCCCTCCACTTT
TRBJ1-2 NA TRBD1 14 TRBV5-4 CASSLRDRTHGYTF TGTGCCAGCAGCTTGAGGGACAGGACTCATGGCTACACCTTC
TRBJ1-2 NA TRBD1 18 TRBV5-1 CASSLAIGTVVLNYGYTF TGCGCCAGCAGCTTGGCAATCGGGACAGTCGTGTTGAACTATGGCTACACCTTC
TRBJ1-6 NA NA 15 TRBV6-1 CASSETTPFYSPLHF TGTGCCAGCAGTGAAACTACACCATTTTATTCACCCCTCCACTTT
TRBJ2-7 NA NA 13 TRBV11-3 CASSPHQGGEQYF TGTGCCAGCAGCCCGCATCAGGGGGGGGAGCAGTACTTC
TRBJ2-1 few NA 14 TRBV11-2 CASSVGSSYNEQFF TGTGCCAGCAGCGTGGGGAGCTCCTACAATGAGCAGTTCTTC
TRBJ2-2 NA TRBD1 18 TRBV2 CASSRPGTGRMDTGELFF TGTGCCAGCAGCCGCCCCGGGACAGGGAGGATGGACACCGGGGAGCTGTTTTTT
TRBJ2-5 NA TRBD2 15 TRBV11-1 CASSGAGVRQETQYF TGTGCCAGCAGCGGAGCGGGGGTACGGCAAGAGACCCAGTACTTC
TRBJ1-2 NA NA 15 TRBV5-5 CASSLSDSLNYGYTF TGTGCCAGCAGCTTATCGGACAGCCTAAACTATGGCTACACCTTC
TRBJ2-5 NA NA 13 TRBV5-1 CASSQRLKETQYF TGCGCCAGCAGCCAACGCCTTAAAGAGACCCAGTACTTC
TRBJ1-5 NA NA 15 TRBV6-1 CASSEGRGSNQPQHF TGTGCCAGCAGTGAAGGCAGAGGGAGCAATCAGCCCCAGCATTTT
TRBJ2-7 NA TRBD1 14 TRBV6-5 CASRSTGLQTKQYF TGTGCCAGCAGATCGACAGGGCTGCAAACTAAGCAGTACTTC
TRBJ2-5 NA NA 15 TRBV7-9 CASTSSGLLGETQYF TGTGCCAGCACCTCATCCGGACTCCTTGGAGAGACCCAGTACTTC
TRBJ1-5 once NA 12 TRBV6-5 CASRRGDQPQHF TGTGCCAGCAGAAGGGGGGATCAGCCCCAGCATTTT
TRBJ1-1 NA TRBD1 16 TRBV14 CASSQDLGQGSTEAFF TGTGCCAGCAGCCAAGATCTGGGACAGGGAAGCACTGAAGCTTTCTTT
TRBJ2-1 NA NA 13 TRBV5-4 CATPTGRRDEQFF TGTGCCACCCCGACAGGGAGGAGGGATGAGCAGTTCTTC
TRBJ2-7 NA NA 15 TRBV19 CASSRDTGFGYEQYF TGTGCCAGTAGTAGGGACACAGGGTTCGGGTACGAGCAGTACTTC
TRBJ1-1 NA TRBD1 13 TRBV6-4 CASSLGQGTEAFF TGTGCCAGCAGTCTCGGACAGGGGACTGAAGCTTTCTTT
TRBJ2-1 NA NA 14 TRBV11-2 CASSLVIENNEQFF TGTGCCAGCAGCTTAGTCATAGAAAACAATGAGCAGTTCTTC
TRBJ2-2 NA NA 16 TRBV2 CASSTRQGLNTGELFF TGTGCCAGCAGTACCCGACAGGGACTGAACACCGGGGAGCTGTTTTTT
TRBJ1-4 NA NA 11 TRBV30 CAWSVREKLFF TGTGCCTGGAGTGTCAGAGAGAAACTGTTTTTT
TRBJ2-1 NA NA 15 TRBV19 CASSIPGARSNEQFF TGTGCCAGCAGTATACCAGGGGCGAGGAGCAATGAGCAGTTCTTC
TRBJ2-7 NA TRBD2 14 TRBV7-3 CASRRSGGYNEQYF TGTGCCAGCAGGCGTAGCGGGGGCTACAACGAGCAGTACTTC
TRBJ1-3 few NA 17 TRBV7-3 CASSPQIQGRSGNTIYF TGTGCCAGCAGCCCCCAAATACAGGGCCGCTCTGGAAACACCATATATTTT
TRBJ2-7 NA NA 14 TRBV5-1 CASSPGVRELEQYF TGCGCCAGCAGCCCTGGGGTCCGGGAACTCGAGCAGTACTTC